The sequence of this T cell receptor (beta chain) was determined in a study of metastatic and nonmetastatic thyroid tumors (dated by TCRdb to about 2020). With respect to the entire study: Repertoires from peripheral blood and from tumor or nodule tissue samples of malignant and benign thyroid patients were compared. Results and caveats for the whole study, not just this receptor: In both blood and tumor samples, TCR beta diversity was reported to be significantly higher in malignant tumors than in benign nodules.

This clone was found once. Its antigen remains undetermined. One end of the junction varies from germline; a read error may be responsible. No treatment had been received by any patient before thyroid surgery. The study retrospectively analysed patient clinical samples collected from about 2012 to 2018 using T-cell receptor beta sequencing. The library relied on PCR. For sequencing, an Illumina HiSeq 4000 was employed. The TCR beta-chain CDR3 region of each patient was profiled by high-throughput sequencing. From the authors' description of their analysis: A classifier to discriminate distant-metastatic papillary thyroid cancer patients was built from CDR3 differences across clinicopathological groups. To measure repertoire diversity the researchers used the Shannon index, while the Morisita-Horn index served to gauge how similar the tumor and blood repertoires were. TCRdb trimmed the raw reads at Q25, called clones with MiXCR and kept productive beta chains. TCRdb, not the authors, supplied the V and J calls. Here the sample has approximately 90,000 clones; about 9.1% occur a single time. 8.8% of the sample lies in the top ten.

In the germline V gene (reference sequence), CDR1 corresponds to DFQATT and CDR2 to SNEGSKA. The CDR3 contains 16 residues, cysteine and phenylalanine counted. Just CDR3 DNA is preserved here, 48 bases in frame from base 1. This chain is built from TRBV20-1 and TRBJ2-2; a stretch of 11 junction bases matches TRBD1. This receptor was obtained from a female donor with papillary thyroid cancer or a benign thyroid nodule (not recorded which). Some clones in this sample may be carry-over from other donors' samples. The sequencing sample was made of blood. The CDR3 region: CSSRDRDRGDTVELFF. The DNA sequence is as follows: TGCAGTTCTAGAGATCGGGACAGGGGGGACACCGTGGAGCTGTTTTTT.